This TCR beta chain was retrieved from a study of blood T cell repertoires in COVID-19. At the level of the study: From the United States, Italy and Spain came samples of acute and convalescent COVID-19. In each case, the material was cDNA or gDNA derived from T cells, B-cell-depleted T cells, or PBMCs.

The germline CDR1 and CDR2 sequences are SGHTA and FQGTGA. The V gene lost 2 bases and the J gene lost 10 bases, with 15 bases spanning the gap. The CDR3 contains 15 residues. Original data processing: Cell counts per sample came from amplifying reference gene primers. Using immunoSEQ multiplex PCR, the repertoire was profiled, and TCRdb retains in-frame clones only, with some absent. V and J calls plus clone size are reproduced from that table; the DNA served to infer D and trimming. The sample has about 40,000 clones, about 88% seen once. V is TRBV7-3 and J is TRBJ1-6, with D uncertain. Sequenced material: peripheral blood. This TCR came from a man over 45 in a cohort sampled during active COVID-19. CDR3: CASSLGGGFGSPLHF. The CDR3 coding sequence is TGTGCCAGCAGCTTAGGAGGAGGATTTGGCTCACCCCTCCACTTT.